Presented here are 8 T cell receptor beta chains from one specimen sequenced in a study of T-cell memory formation after mild COVID-19 (dated by TCRdb to the early 2020s). Libraries came from 5' RACE. The instrument was an Illumina NovaSeq 6000. TCRdb reanalyzed the raw reads on its own, using fastp at Q25 for trimming and MiXCR for clone calling, and kept in-frame beta chains. Records with the same CDR3 protein are collapsed into one entry carrying the most frequent genes and DNA. The sample includes around 110,000 distinct CDR3 sequences, with over 15% observed a single time. The ten largest make up around 28% of the sample. Material for sequencing was PBMCs or a T cell subset sorted from them (not recorded which). The receptors derive from an adult woman who had mild COVID-19 (a few samples of this study predate the infection). The sample titles of this study are shuffled in the database, so cell type and time point are left out; the donor was told from shared clones.

A note on this clonotype: No DNA is shown, since the ends of the CDR3 on it are uncertain; the CDR3 is the one TCRdb lists. The chain employs TRBV9 and TRBJ2-2. Looked up from germline, CDR1 is SGDLS and CDR2 is YYNGEE. The CDR3 comprises 14 residues, both ends counted. CDR3 amino acids: CASSVVNAVELFFF.

This clonotype appeared many times. CDR3 amino acids: CASSLWQGRDNEQFF. The CDR3 DNA reads TGCGCCAGCAGCTTGTGGCAGGGGAGGGACAATGAGCAGTTCTTC. The gene calls are TRBV5-1 and TRBJ2-1, with D possibly being TRBD2 (7 bases). The CDR3 spans 15 residues. Per germline, CDR1 SGHRS and CDR2 YFSETQ. Trimming took 1 base from V and 5 from J, leaving 13 bases between them.

This clonotype was seen once. The rearrangement joins TRBV27 to TRBJ2-3, with a tentative D call TRBD2 (5 bases). The V gene lost 3 bases and the J gene lost 1 base, with 8 bases spanning the gap. The CDR3 is 14 amino acids. Germline loops: CDR1 MNHEY, CDR2 SMNVEV (reference sequence). The CDR3 here is CASSFGMGTDTQYF. Here the CDR3 DNA reads TGTGCCAGCAGTTTCGGGATGGGCACAGATACGCAGTATTTT.

V and J are TRBV7-9 and TRBJ2-2; D ambiguous. The germline gives CDR1 SEHNR, CDR2 FQNEAQ (reference sequence). The CDR3 has 13 residues. V dropped 1 base and J dropped 7 bases, with 7 bases sitting between them. This CDR3 is CASSLDPVGELFF. The CDR3, as DNA: TGTGCCAGCAGCTTAGACCCGGTCGGGGAGCTGTTTTTT.

This chain joins TRBV7-8 and TRBJ2-7; D is ambiguous. The CDR3 length is 14 residues. With 4 bases removed from V and 5 bases from J, the gap between germline ends came to 15 bases. Germline CDR1 SGHVS, CDR2 FQNEAQ. Here the CDR3 reads CASSSPGRPNEQYF. The CDR3 DNA follows: TGTGCCAGCAGCTCCCCTGGACGCCCTAACGAGCAGTACTTC.

This clonotype came up a few times. The rearrangement joins TRBV20-1 to TRBJ1-1; 7 bases map to TRBD1. From germline, CDR1 is DFQATT and CDR2 SNEGSKA (reference sequence). J was trimmed by 5 bases and V by 3 bases; bases with no gene match: 9. The CDR3 runs to 14 residues. In DNA form, the CDR3 reads TGCAGTGCTAGGGGGGACAGTAGGGAGACTGAAGCTTTCTTT. As protein: CSARGDSRETEAFF.

J is TRBJ2-5 and V is TRBV4-3; perhaps TRBD1 as D (6 bases). The germline CDR1 and CDR2 sequences are LGHNA and YSLEER. The length of the CDR3 is 13 residues. Deletions cut 2 bases from V and 6 bases from J, with 10 bases between. In DNA form, the CDR3 reads TGCGCCAGCAGCCAAAGGACAGCGAAGACCCAGTACTTC. This codes for CASSQRTAKTQYF.

This clonotype has more than one count but fewer than ten. The rearrangement links TRBV7-9 to TRBJ1-4, with 9 bases identical to TRBD1. CDR1 is SEHNR, CDR2 FQNEAQ, per germline (reference sequence). CDR3 length: 15 amino acids. V lost 5 bases to trimming and J lost 8 bases; unmatched junction nucleotides: 9. The CDR3: CASSAPGTGKEKLFF. As DNA, the CDR3 is TGTGCCAGCAGCGCCCCCGGGACAGGGAAAGAAAAACTGTTTTTT.